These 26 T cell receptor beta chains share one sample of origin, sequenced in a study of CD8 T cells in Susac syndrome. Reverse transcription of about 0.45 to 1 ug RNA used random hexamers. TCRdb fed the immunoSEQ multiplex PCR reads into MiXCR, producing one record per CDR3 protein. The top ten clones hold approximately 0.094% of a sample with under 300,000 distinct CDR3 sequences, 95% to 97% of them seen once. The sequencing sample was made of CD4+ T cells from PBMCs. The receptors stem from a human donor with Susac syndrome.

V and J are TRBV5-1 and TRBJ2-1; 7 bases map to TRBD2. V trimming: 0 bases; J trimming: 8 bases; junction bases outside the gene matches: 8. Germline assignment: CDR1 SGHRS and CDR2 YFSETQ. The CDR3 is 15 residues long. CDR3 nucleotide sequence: TGCGCCAGCAGCTTGGGCGGGAGCAGCGCAGATGAGCAGTTCTTC. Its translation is CASSLGGSSADEQFF.

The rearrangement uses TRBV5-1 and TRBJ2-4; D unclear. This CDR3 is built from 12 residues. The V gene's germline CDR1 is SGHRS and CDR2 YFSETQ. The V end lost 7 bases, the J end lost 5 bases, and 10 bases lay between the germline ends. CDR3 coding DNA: TGCGCCAGCGCCAAGGACGAAAACATTCAGTACTTC. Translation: CASAKDENIQYF.

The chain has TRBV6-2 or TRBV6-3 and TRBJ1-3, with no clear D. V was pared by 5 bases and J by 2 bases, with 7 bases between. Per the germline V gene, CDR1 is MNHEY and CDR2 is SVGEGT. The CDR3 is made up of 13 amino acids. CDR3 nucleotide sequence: TGTGCCAGCAGTCGGGGAGCTGGAAACACCATATATTTT. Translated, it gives CASSRGAGNTIYF.

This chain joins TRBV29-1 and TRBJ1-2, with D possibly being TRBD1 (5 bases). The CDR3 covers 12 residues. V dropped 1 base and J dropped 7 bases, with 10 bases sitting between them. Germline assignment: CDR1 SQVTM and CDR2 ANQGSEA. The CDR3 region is CSVEAGRGGYTF. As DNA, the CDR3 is TGCAGCGTTGAAGCGGGGCGCGGTGGCTACACCTTC. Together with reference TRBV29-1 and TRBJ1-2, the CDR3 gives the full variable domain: SAVISQKPSRDICQRGTSLTIQCQVDSQVTMMFWYRQQPGQSLTLIATANQGSEATYESGFVIDKFPISRPNLTFSTLTVSNMSPEDSSIYLCSVEAGRGGYTFGSGTRLTVV.

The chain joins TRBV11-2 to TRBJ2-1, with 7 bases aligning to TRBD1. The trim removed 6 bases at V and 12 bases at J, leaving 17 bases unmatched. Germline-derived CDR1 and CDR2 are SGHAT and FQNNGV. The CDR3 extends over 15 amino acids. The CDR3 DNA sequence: TGTGCCAGCAGTCAGGTACAGGGGTATATAGCGTCGCAGTTCTTC. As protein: CASSQVQGYIASQFF.

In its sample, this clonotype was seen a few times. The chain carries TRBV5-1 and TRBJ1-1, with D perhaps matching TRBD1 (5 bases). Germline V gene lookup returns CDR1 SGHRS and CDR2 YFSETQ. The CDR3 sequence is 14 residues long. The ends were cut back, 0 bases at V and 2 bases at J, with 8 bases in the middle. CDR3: CASSLGGFNTEAFF. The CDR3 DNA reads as TGCGCCAGCAGCTTGGGGGGCTTCAACACTGAAGCTTTCTTT.

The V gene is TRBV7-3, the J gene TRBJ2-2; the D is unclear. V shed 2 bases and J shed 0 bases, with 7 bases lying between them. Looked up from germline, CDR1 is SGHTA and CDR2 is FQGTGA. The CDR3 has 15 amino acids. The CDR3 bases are TGTGCCAGCAGCTTATCTCTTACGAACACCGGGGAGCTGTTTTTT. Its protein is CASSLSLTNTGELFF.

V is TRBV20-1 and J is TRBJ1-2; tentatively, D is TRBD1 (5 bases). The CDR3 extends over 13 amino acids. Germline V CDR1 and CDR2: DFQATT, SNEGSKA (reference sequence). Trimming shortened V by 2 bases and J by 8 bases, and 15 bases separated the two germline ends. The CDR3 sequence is CSARPRGLSGYTF. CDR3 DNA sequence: TGCAGTGCTAGACCTAGGGGTCTCTCAGGCTACACCTTC.

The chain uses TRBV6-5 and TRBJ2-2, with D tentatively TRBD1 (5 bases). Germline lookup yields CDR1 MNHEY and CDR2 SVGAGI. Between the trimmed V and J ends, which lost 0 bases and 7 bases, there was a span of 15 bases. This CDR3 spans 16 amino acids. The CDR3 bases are TGTGCCAGCAGTTACTCCACCGGTCAGGGAAGCGGGGAGCTGTTTTTT. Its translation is CASSYSTGQGSGELFF.

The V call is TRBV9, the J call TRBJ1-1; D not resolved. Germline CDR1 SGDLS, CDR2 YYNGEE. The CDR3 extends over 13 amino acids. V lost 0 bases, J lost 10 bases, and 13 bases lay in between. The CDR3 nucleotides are TGTGCCAGCAGCGTAGCCCTCCGAGATGTAGCTTTCTTT. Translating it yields CASSVALRDVAFF.

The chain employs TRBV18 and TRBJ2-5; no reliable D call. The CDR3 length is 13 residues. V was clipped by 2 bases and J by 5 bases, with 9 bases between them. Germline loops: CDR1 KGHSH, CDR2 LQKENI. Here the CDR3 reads CASSPNSRETQYF. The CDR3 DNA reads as TGTGCCAGCTCACCAAATTCGAGGGAGACCCAGTACTTC.

DNA of the CDR3: TGTGCCAGCAGTTTAGGCACCACAGATACGCAGTATTTT. Translation: CASSLGTTDTQYF. The chain employs TRBV27 and TRBJ2-3; D ambiguous. Per the germline V gene, CDR1 is MNHEY and CDR2 is SMNVEV (reference sequence). This CDR3 has 13 residues. Trimming removed 2 bases at V and 2 bases at J, with 5 bases between.

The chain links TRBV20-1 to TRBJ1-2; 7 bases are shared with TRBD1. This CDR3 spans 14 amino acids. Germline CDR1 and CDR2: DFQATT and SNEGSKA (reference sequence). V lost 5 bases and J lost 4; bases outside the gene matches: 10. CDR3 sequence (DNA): TGCAGTGCTCCAATCCCGGGACAGCCCTATGGCTACACCTTC. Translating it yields CSAPIPGQPYGYTF.

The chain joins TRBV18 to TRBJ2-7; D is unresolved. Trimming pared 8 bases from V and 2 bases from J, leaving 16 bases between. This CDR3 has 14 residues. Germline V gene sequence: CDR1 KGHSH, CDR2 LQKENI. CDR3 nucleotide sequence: TGTGCCAGCACCTACAACCCTGACCCCTACGAGCAGTACTTC. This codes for CASTYNPDPYEQYF.

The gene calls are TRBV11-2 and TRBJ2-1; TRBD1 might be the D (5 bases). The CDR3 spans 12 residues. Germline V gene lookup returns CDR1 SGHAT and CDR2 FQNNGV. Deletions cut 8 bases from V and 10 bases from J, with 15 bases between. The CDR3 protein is CASEYKGYEQFF. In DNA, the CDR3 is TGTGCCAGCGAATACAAGGGGTACGAGCAGTTCTTC.

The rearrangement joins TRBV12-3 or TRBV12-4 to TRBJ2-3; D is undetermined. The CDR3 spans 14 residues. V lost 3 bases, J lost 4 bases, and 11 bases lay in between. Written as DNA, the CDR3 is TGTGCCAGCAGTTTTACTGGGTTACCAGATACGCAGTATTTT. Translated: CASSFTGLPDTQYF.

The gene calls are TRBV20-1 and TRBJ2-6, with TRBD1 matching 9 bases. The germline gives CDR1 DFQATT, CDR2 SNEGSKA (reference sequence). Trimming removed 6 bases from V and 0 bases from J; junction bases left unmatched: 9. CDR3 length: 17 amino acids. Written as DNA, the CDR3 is TGCAGTGCCGAACGGACAGGGGCTCTCTCTGGGGCCAACGTCCTGACTTTC. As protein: CSAERTGALSGANVLTF.

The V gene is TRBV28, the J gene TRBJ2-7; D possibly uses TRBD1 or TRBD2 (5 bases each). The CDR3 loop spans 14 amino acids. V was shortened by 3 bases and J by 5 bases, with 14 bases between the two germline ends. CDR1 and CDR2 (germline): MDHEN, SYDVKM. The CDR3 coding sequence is TGTGCCAGCAGTTTGTACGGGAAAGGGGACGAGCAGTACTTC. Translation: CASSLYGKGDEQYF.

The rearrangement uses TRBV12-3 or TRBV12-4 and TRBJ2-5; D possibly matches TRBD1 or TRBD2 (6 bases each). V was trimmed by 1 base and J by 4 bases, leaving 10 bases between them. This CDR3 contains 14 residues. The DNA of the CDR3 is TGTGCCAGCAGTTTAGTAGGGGGGCGAGAGACCCAGTACTTC. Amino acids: CASSLVGGRETQYF.

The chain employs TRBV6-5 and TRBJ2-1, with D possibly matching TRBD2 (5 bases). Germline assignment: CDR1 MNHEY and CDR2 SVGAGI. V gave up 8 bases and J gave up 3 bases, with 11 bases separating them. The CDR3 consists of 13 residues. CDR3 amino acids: CASRGSGYNEQFF. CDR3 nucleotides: TGTGCCAGCCGGGGAAGCGGCTACAATGAGCAGTTCTTC.

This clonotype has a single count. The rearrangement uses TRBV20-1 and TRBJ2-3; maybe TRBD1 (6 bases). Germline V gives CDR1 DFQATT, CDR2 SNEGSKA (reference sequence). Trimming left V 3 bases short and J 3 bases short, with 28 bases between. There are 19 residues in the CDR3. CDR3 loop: CSASPGAQGKIIITDTQYF. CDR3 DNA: TGCAGTGCTAGCCCTGGCGCCCAGGGGAAGATTATCATTACAGATACGCAGTATTTT.

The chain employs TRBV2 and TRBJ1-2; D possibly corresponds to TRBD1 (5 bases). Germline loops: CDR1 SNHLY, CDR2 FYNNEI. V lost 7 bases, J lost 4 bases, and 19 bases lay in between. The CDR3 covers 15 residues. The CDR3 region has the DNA TGTGCCAGCACCCTGGGACCCCAAATCGGCTATGGCTACACCTTC. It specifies CASTLGPQIGYGYTF. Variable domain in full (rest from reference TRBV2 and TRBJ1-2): EPEVTQTPSHQVTQMGQEVILRCVPISNHLYFYWYRQILGQKVEFLVSFYNNEISEKSEIFDDQFSVERPDGSNFTLKIRSTKLEDSAMYFCASTLGPQIGYGYTFGSGTRLTVV.

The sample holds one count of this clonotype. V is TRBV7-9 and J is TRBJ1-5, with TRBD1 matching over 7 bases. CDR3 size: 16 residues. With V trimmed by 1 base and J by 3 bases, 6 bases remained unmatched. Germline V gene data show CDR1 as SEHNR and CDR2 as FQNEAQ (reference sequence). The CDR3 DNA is TGTGCCAGCAGCTTAGATACAGGGGACATCAATCAGCCCCAGCATTTT. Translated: CASSLDTGDINQPQHF.

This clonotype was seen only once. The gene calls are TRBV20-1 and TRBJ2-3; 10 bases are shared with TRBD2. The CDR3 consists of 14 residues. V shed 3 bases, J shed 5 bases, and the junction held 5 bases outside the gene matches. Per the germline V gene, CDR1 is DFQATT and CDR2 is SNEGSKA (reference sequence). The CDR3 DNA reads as TGCAGTGCTAGCGAACTAGCGGGAAAAGATACGCAGTATTTT. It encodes CSASELAGKDTQYF.

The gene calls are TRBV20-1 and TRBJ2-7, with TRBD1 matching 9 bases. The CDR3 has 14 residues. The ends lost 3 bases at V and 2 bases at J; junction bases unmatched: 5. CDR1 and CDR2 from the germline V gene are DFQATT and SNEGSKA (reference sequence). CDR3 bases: TGCAGTGCTAGGGGACAGGGAAATACCTACGAGCAGTACTTC. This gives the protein CSARGQGNTYEQYF.

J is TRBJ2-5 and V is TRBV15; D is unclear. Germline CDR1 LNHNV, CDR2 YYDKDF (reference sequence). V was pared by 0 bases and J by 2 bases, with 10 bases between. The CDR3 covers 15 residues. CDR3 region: CATSRDPHQQETQYF. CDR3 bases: TGTGCCACCAGCAGAGATCCACACCAGCAAGAGACCCAGTACTTC. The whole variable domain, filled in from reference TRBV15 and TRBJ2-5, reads DAMVIQNPRYQVTQFGKPVTLSCSQTLNHNVMYWYQQKSSQAPKLLFHYYDKDFNNEADTPDNFQSRRPNTSFCFLDIRSPGLGDTAMYLCATSRDPHQQETQYFGPGTRLLVL.